Following are 7 T cell receptor beta chains from one sample sequenced in a study of blood T cells in healthy people across ages. With a J-beta primer mix and a sample-barcoded 5' primer, a second PCR ran roughly 6 to 12 cycles. TCRdb called the 5' RACE reads again in MiXCR, with one record for every CDR3 protein. The data show about 320,000 distinct CDR3 sequences, with 25% to 30% seen just once and 29% held by the top ten. The specimen sequenced was blood. All receptors come from a woman aged 65 to 85 in good health.

The chain couples TRBV7-9 to TRBJ2-7; weak D call: TRBD2 (5 bases). The CDR3 is 19 amino acids. The germline gives CDR1 SEHNR, CDR2 FQNEAQ (reference sequence). The V end lost 6 bases, the J end lost 3 bases, and 30 bases lay between the germline ends. CDR3 protein: CASSSPGGQRPTPDYEQYF. As DNA, the CDR3 is TGTGCCAGCAGTTCCCCCGGCGGGCAGCGGCCAACTCCGGACTACGAGCAGTACTTC.

This clonotype was seen a handful of times. V and J are TRBV12-3 or TRBV12-4 and TRBJ1-2; 9 nucleotides align to TRBD1. The V segment lost 3 bases and the J segment 8 bases; nucleotides outside the gene matches: 16. The CDR3 is 17 amino acids. The CDR3 DNA sequence: TGTGCCAGCAGTTTGGTGGGACAGGGTATCATCGGGGGAGGCTACACCTTC. Its translation: CASSLVGQGIIGGGYTF.

This clonotype was seen a handful of times. The chain couples TRBV20-1 to TRBJ1-1; the D is unclear. The germline V gene has CDR1 DFQATT and CDR2 SNEGSKA (reference sequence). This CDR3 region has 14 residues. Trimming cost V 0 bases and J 1 base, with 9 bases left between them. The DNA of the CDR3 is TGCAGTGCTAGAGAGGGTGCAGGGAACACTGAAGCTTTCTTT. Its protein product is CSAREGAGNTEAFF.

This chain links TRBV5-1 with TRBJ2-7, with D unclear. CDR3 size: 14 residues. V lost 1 base, J lost 4 bases, and 12 bases lay in between. Germline V gene data show CDR1 as SGHRS and CDR2 as YFSETQ. CDR3: CASSLNSVGYEQYF. CDR3 sequence (DNA): TGCGCCAGCAGCTTGAATTCGGTAGGGTACGAGCAGTACTTC. Full variable domain (rest looked up from reference TRBV5-1 and TRBJ2-7): KAGVTQTPRYLIKTRGQQVTLSCSPISGHRSVSWYQQTPGQGLQFLFEYFSETQRNKGNFPGRFSGRQFSNSRSEMNVSTLELGDSALYLCASSLNSVGYEQYFGPGTRLTVT.

Ten or more counts support this clonotype. V usage is TRBV5-1 and J usage is TRBJ1-4; 11 bases match TRBD1. Germline CDR1 reads SGHRS; CDR2 reads YFSETQ. J lost 8 bases, V lost 6 bases, and 6 bases had no gene match. The length of the CDR3 is 14 residues. CDR3 sequence reads: CASTPGTGGEKLFF. In DNA form, the CDR3 reads TGCGCCAGCACCCCCGGGACAGGGGGGGAAAAACTGTTTTTT.

Details on this clonotype: Sequence at one end of the junction differs from germline and may be a read error. The chain combines TRBV5-1 with TRBJ1-1; D not resolved. Looked up from germline, CDR1 is SGHRS and CDR2 is YFSETQ. CDR3 length: 15 amino acids. The CDR3 nucleotides read TGCGCCAGCAGCTTGGACGGACTGACGAACACTGGAGCTTTCTTT. Its translation: CASSLDGLTNTGAFF.

This clonotype occurred a few times. V is TRBV20-1 and J is TRBJ2-2, with D hard to call. Germline CDR1 is DFQATT and CDR2 is SNEGSKA (reference sequence). This CDR3 region has 14 residues. Trimming pared 0 bases from V and 4 bases from J, leaving 9 bases between. The CDR3 DNA reads TGCAGTGCTAGAGATCCGCGCGGCACCGGGGAGCTGTTTTTT. Encoded protein: CSARDPRGTGELFF.